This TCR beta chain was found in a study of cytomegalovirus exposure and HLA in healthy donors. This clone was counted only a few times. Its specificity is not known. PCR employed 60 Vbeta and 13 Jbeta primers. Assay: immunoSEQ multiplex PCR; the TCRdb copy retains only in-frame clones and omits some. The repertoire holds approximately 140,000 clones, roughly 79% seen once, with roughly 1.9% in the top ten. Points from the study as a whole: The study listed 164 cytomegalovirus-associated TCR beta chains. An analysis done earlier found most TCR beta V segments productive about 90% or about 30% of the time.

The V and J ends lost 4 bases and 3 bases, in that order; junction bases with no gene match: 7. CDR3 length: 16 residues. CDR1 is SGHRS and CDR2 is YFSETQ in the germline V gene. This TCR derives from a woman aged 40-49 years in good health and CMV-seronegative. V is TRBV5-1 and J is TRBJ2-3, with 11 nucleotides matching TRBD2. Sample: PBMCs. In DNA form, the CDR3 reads TGCGCCAGCAGCCCGCAAATAGCGGGAGGGACAGATACGCAGTATTTT. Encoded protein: CASSPQIAGGTDTQYF.